This T cell receptor (beta chain) was recorded in a study of Graves' ophthalmopathy and Graves' hyperthyroidism. Across the whole study: The study drew peripheral blood at initial diagnosis, before any treatment.

The stable label applied to hyperthyroidism with no ophthalmopathy within 18 months of follow-up. Uncontrolled infections, other autoimmune diseases, pregnancy or lactation barred patients from enrollment. Diagnosis used clinical symptoms, serum thyroxine, TRAb, thyroid ultrasound and orbital computed tomography. V trimming: 5 bases; J trimming: 4 bases; junction bases outside the gene matches: 8. CDR1 is SGHAT, CDR2 FQNNGV, per germline. The CDR3 consists of 16 residues. Many counts were recorded for this clonotype. Beta-chain TCR CDR3 regions were amplified from RNA transcripts. An initial RT-PCR round employing HTBI primers preceded a second-round multiplex PCR. TCRdb analysed the multiplex PCR reads with MiXCR anew, one entry per CDR3 protein. Here the sample spans hundreds of thousands of distinct CDR3 sequences, 22% being singletons.

The sample taken for sequencing was peripheral blood. This chain links TRBV11-2 with TRBJ1-6; 7 bases align to TRBD1. This TCR was sampled from a woman aged 18-30 years with stable Graves' hyperthyroidism. Some clones in this sample may be carry-over from other donors' samples. The CDR3 DNA reads TGTGCCAGCAGCCTCGCCGGGACAGCTTATAATTCACCCCTCCACTTT. It translates to CASSLAGTAYNSPLHF.